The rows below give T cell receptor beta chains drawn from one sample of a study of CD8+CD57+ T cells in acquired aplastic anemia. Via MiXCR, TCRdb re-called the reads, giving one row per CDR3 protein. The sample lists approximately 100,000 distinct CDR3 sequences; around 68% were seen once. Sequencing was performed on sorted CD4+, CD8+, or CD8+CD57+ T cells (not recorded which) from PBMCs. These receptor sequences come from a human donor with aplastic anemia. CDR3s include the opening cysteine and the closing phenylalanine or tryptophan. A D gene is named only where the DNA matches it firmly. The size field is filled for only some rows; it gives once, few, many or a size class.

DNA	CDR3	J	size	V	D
TGTGCCAGCAGCCTATCCGGGACAGGGGATCAGCCCCAGCATTTT	CASSLSGTGDQPQHF	TRBJ1-5	NA	TRBV7-2	TRBD1
TGTGCCATCAGTGAGGTGGGGGAAAGTCAGCCCCAGCATTTT	CAISEVGESQPQHF	TRBJ1-5	few	TRBV10-3	NA
TGTGCCAGCAGCTTATACACATCGGAGACCCAGTACTTC	CASSLYTSETQYF	TRBJ2-5	once	TRBV7-2	NA
TGCGCCAGCCAGGATCACACTGAAGCTTTCTTT	CASQDHTEAFF	TRBJ1-1	NA	TRBV5-1	NA
TGCAGTGCTAAGTCGGGCAGGGACCCCACTGAAGCTTTCTTT	CSAKSGRDPTEAFF	TRBJ1-1	NA	TRBV20-1	NA
TGTGCCAGCAGTTCATGGACTAGCGGGGAAGGAGAGACCCAGTACTTC	CASSSWTSGEGETQYF	TRBJ2-5	many	TRBV12-3/TRBV12-4	TRBD2
TGTGCCAGCAGTGAAATCGACAGGGCGTATTCACCCCTCCGCTTT	CASSEIDRAYSPLRF	TRBJ1-6	NA	TRBV2	TRBD1
TGTGCCACCACCCCCCTAACTGGCTCCTACGAGCAGTACTTC	CATTPLTGSYEQYF	TRBJ2-7	few	TRBV15	NA
TGTGCCAGCAGCTTAGATTCAGGGTCGGTTGAAAAACTGTTTTTT	CASSLDSGSVEKLFF	TRBJ1-4	NA	TRBV7-8	NA
TGTGCCAGCGGATTAAAACCGGGCACTGAAGCTTTCTTT	CASGLKPGTEAFF	TRBJ1-1	NA	TRBV7-8	NA
TGCAGCGTTGAACCCCCAGTCACAGATACGCAGTATTTT	CSVEPPVTDTQYF	TRBJ2-3	NA	TRBV29-1	NA
TGTGCCATCAGTGGCTCTCGGGGGAACTATGGCTACACCTTC	CAISGSRGNYGYTF	TRBJ1-2	NA	TRBV10-3	NA
TGTGCCAGCGTGTTACCCAGGGCGAACACTGAAGCTTTCTTT	CASVLPRANTEAFF	TRBJ1-1	once	TRBV12-3/TRBV12-4	NA
TGTGCCACCAGTGACTTTGACAGTTATGGCTACACCTTC	CATSDFDSYGYTF	TRBJ1-2	NA	TRBV24-1	NA
TGCAGTGCAGCGGACGGACGGTATGGCTACACCTTC	CSAADGRYGYTF	TRBJ1-2	NA	TRBV20-1	NA
TGTGCCAGCAGTGACAAGGGGGGGCAGTACACCGGGGAGCTGTTTTTT	CASSDKGGQYTGELFF	TRBJ2-2	few	TRBV2	NA
TGCAGCGTTTGTAGAGACCCAGATACCTATAATTCACCCCTCCACTTT	CSVCRDPDTYNSPLHF	TRBJ1-6	many	TRBV29-1	NA
TGTGCCAGTAGTATACCGGGACAGTCATATGGCTACACCTTC	CASSIPGQSYGYTF	TRBJ1-2	few	TRBV19	TRBD1
TGTGCCAGCAGTGACGTGGGGTACGGTCAGCCCCAGCATTTT	CASSDVGYGQPQHF	TRBJ1-5	NA	TRBV2	NA
TGTGCCAGCAGTGCCCTAGGTGAGCAGTTCTTC	CASSALGEQFF	TRBJ2-1	NA	TRBV2	NA
TGTGCCATCAGTGAGAGGACTAGCGGGAACGAGCAGTACTTC	CAISERTSGNEQYF	TRBJ2-7	NA	TRBV10-3	TRBD2
TGTGCCAGCAGGCCAACGACAACAGGGGCTTCGGGGGACGAGCAGTACTTC	CASRPTTTGASGDEQYF	TRBJ2-7	many	TRBV27	NA
TGTGCCAGCAGCTTAAGTACACAGCACCTCCACTTT	CASSLSTQHLHF	TRBJ1-6	few	TRBV7-2	NA
TGTGCCAGTAGTAAAGGATCACCCCTCCACTTT	CASSKGSPLHF	TRBJ1-6	NA	TRBV19	NA
TGCGCCAGCAGCCCTTGGACTAGCGATGAGCAGTTCTTC	CASSPWTSDEQFF	TRBJ2-1	once	TRBV5-1	TRBD2
TGTGCCAGCAGTGACGGCGGGGAGCTGTTTTTT	CASSDGGELFF	TRBJ2-2	NA	TRBV2	NA
TGTGCCAGCAGCTTAGGTCAGGGTGACTACAATGAGCAGTTCTTC	CASSLGQGDYNEQFF	TRBJ2-1	NA	TRBV11-2	NA
TGCGCCAGCAGCCCGGCGGGGAGTCGGACTGAAGCTTTCTTT	CASSPAGSRTEAFF	TRBJ1-1	NA	TRBV5-1	NA
TGTGCCAGCAGTTTAGGGGGACAGCACTATGGCTACACCTTC	CASSLGGQHYGYTF	TRBJ1-2	NA	TRBV27	TRBD1
TGTGCCAGCACTCGGCAGGGCGATGGCACTGAAGCTTTCTTT	CASTRQGDGTEAFF	TRBJ1-1	NA	TRBV25-1	NA
TGTGCCAGCAGTGGCAGGGCAGGGACCCAGTACTTC	CASSGRAGTQYF	TRBJ2-5	NA	TRBV25-1	NA
TGTGCCAGTAGCCCAGGGACCCGTAGCAATCAGCCCCAGCATTTT	CASSPGTRSNQPQHF	TRBJ1-5	NA	TRBV19	NA
TGCAGTGCGGTGGCCTACAGGACTGAAGCTTTCTTT	CSAVAYRTEAFF	TRBJ1-1	once	TRBV20-1	NA
TGTGCCACCAGTGATCTGAACAGATCGCAGTTCTTC	CATSDLNRSQFF	TRBJ2-1	medium-sized	TRBV24-1	NA
TGTGCCACCGAGGGGCAGGTTAACACCGGGGAGCTGTTTTTT	CATEGQVNTGELFF	TRBJ2-2	NA	TRBV15	NA
TGCAGTTCTCGTGGGGACTATGGCTACACCTTC	CSSRGDYGYTF	TRBJ1-2	NA	TRBV20-1	NA
TGCAGTGCATCGGACAGGTCGAGCACAGATACGCAGTATTTT	CSASDRSSTDTQYF	TRBJ2-3	NA	TRBV20-1	TRBD1
TGCAGCGTCGTACTACTAGAGCTCCCCTACGAGCAGTACTTC	CSVVLLELPYEQYF	TRBJ2-7	NA	TRBV29-1	NA
TGCAGCGTTGGGGGGCAGGGAGCTAACTATGGCTACACCTTC	CSVGGQGANYGYTF	TRBJ1-2	few	TRBV29-1	NA
TGTGCCAGCAGCCCAGTAGCCGGTCGCGAGCAGTACTTC	CASSPVAGREQYF	TRBJ2-7	NA	TRBV7-6	NA
TGCGCCAGCAGCCAAGGTGGCGGACAGGGGTTGAATGAGCAGTTCTTC	CASSQGGGQGLNEQFF	TRBJ2-1	once	TRBV4-1	TRBD1
TGTGCCAGCAGTGAAGCCGCCGGGGAGCTGTTTTTT	CASSEAAGELFF	TRBJ2-2	few	TRBV2	NA
TGTGCCAGCAGCCCGATTAGAACAGGGAGCACTGAAGCTTTCTTT	CASSPIRTGSTEAFF	TRBJ1-1	NA	TRBV12-3/TRBV12-4	NA
TGTGCCACCGAGCCCAGGGATAAAGGCATCCGGGATACGCAGTATTTT	CATEPRDKGIRDTQYF	TRBJ2-3	NA	TRBV15	NA
TGTGCCAGCAGCCGGCGGGGGGTCTCCTACGAGCAGTACTTC	CASSRRGVSYEQYF	TRBJ2-7	NA	TRBV14	TRBD2
TGTGCCAGCAGTCAGACCGGGGACAGGCGGACTTCCTACGAGCAGTACTTC	CASSQTGDRRTSYEQYF	TRBJ2-7	NA	TRBV7-3	TRBD1
TGTGCCAGCCAGGGCGAGATGAGCACTGAAGCTTTCTTT	CASQGEMSTEAFF	TRBJ1-1	few	TRBV2	NA
TGCAGTGCCGACGGTTGGGACTCTGGGGCCAACGTCCTGACTTTC	CSADGWDSGANVLTF	TRBJ2-6	NA	TRBV20-1	NA
TGTGCCACCAGTGACACTGGCAGGCTTAGCACAGATACGCAGTATTTT	CATSDTGRLSTDTQYF	TRBJ2-3	NA	TRBV2	NA
TGTGCCATCGGTGCCTCAGCCGAATCCTATGGCTACACCTTC	CAIGASAESYGYTF	TRBJ1-2	NA	TRBV10-3	NA
TGTGCCATCAGTACCTCAGGGACCCAGTACTTC	CAISTSGTQYF	TRBJ2-5	NA	TRBV10-3	NA
TGCAGTGCCGAAAGAGCGGGGGCCCCCTACGAGCAGTACTTC	CSAERAGAPYEQYF	TRBJ2-7	NA	TRBV20-1	TRBD2
TGTGCCAGCAGTGAATATAAGGGAAGCAATGAGCAGTTCTTC	CASSEYKGSNEQFF	TRBJ2-1	NA	TRBV25-1	NA
TGTGCCAGCAGCGAGGGACGGAGCTCTGGAAACACCATATATTTT	CASSEGRSSGNTIYF	TRBJ1-3	many	TRBV9	NA
TGCGCCAGCGGACAGGGGGAGGGCTACACCTTC	CASGQGEGYTF	TRBJ1-2	NA	TRBV10-2	TRBD1
TGTGCCAGCAGCCCCGGGTGGGGGGGTGAAGAGACCCAGTACTTC	CASSPGWGGEETQYF	TRBJ2-5	many	TRBV5-4	TRBD2
TGCAGCACACAGGGGGCAAGATACGAGCAGTACTTC	CSTQGARYEQYF	TRBJ2-7	NA	TRBV20-1	TRBD1
TGTGCCACCGACAGTGATGGCTACACCTTC	CATDSDGYTF	TRBJ1-2	NA	TRBV7-9	NA
TGCGCCAGCAGCCAAGCCCTGAGGGATGGCTACACCTTC	CASSQALRDGYTF	TRBJ1-2	once	TRBV4-1	NA
TGTGCCACCCTTAACACCGGGGAGCTGTTTTTT	CATLNTGELFF	TRBJ2-2	NA	TRBV7-9	NA